This is a list of T cell receptor beta chains from one sample in a study of patients and donors after allogeneic stem cell transplantation. MiXCR was run by TCRdb on the RT-PCR reads, yielding one entry per CDR3 protein. The sample records about a million distinct CDR3 sequences, under 20% being singletons. The specimen was blood, either unsorted or a sorted T cell fraction (not recorded which). Receptor source: a human donor who was either an allogeneic HSCT recipient or a stem cell or donor lymphocyte infusion donor (not recorded which). It is not recorded whose cells these are; they may come from a transplant donor. Each CDR3 is given with its conserved first and last residue. The D gene is left open where the match is weak. Only some rows state a clone size, as once, few, many or a class for expanded clones.

>few|NA|TRBJ1-1|TRBV20-1
CSAPPRAGLTEAFF
TGCAGTGCTCCTCCTCGGGCGGGGCTCACTGAAGCTTTCTTT
>few|NA|TRBJ1-5|TRBV2
CASLNDRSDQPQHF
TGTGCCAGCCTTAACGACAGGTCGGATCAGCCCCAGCATTTT
>NA|NA|TRBJ2-3|TRBV10-3
CAISDLGDPDTQYF
TGTGCCATCAGTGACCTCGGGGACCCAGATACGCAGTATTTT
>few|TRBD2|TRBJ2-1|TRBV24-1
CATSDPGTSGRENEQFF
TGTGCCACCAGTGACCCTGGGACTAGCGGGAGGGAAAATGAGCAGTTCTTC
>few|TRBD2|TRBJ2-1|TRBV7-9
CASSLGLAGVYSEQFF
TGTGCCAGCAGCTTAGGCCTAGCGGGAGTATATAGTGAGCAGTTCTTC
>few|NA|TRBJ2-1|TRBV24-1
CATSAVSGRYGMYNEQFF
TGTGCCACCAGTGCGGTCAGCGGGCGATACGGGATGTACAATGAGCAGTTCTTC
>NA|NA|TRBJ2-1|TRBV7-9
CASSLRGAGFQNNEQFF
TGTGCCAGCAGCTTACGGGGGGCGGGATTCCAAAACAATGAGCAGTTCTTC
>few|NA|TRBJ2-7|TRBV12-3/TRBV12-4
CASSLMLGQGVYEQYF
TGTGCCAGCAGTTTAATGTTAGGGCAGGGCGTCTACGAGCAGTACTTC
>NA|NA|TRBJ2-7|TRBV30
CAWSDTLSEQYF
TGTGCCTGGAGTGACACTCTCTCCGAGCAGTACTTC
>few|NA|TRBJ1-1|TRBV29-1
CSADRRSSRINTEAFF
TGCAGCGCAGATCGACGGTCCTCCAGAATTAACACTGAAGCTTTCTTT
>NA|TRBD1|TRBJ2-7|TRBV6-5
CATGTAEQYF
TGTGCCACCGGGACAGCCGAGCAGTACTTC
>many|NA|TRBJ1-5|TRBV12-3/TRBV12-4
CASSKPQHF
TGTGCCAGCAGTAAGCCCCAGCATTTT
>NA|NA|TRBJ2-1|TRBV4-3
CASSDFTGVGEQFF
TGCGCCAGCAGCGACTTCACGGGGGTGGGTGAGCAGTTCTTC
>NA|NA|TRBJ2-7|TRBV4-1
CASSQDRAAQGYEQYF
TGCGCCAGCAGCCAAGACCGGGCAGCCCAGGGGTACGAGCAGTACTTC
>few|NA|TRBJ1-4|TRBV3-1
CASSARVRGRRGEKLFF
TGTGCCAGCAGCGCGCGAGTCAGGGGCCGTCGCGGTGAAAAACTGTTTTTT
>few|NA|TRBJ2-1|TRBV7-9
CALAPGNHNEQFF
TGTGCCCTGGCCCCAGGGAATCACAATGAGCAGTTCTTC
>NA|NA|TRBJ2-7|TRBV7-3
CASSLNPGGYEQYF
TGTGCCAGCAGCTTAAACCCTGGGGGCTACGAGCAGTACTTC
>many|NA|TRBJ1-5|TRBV27
CASSTSGDGHQPQHF
TGTGCCAGCAGTACCTCTGGGGACGGACATCAGCCCCAGCATTTT
>few|TRBD2|TRBJ2-2|TRBV6-1
CASSERTSTGRELFF
TGTGCCAGCAGTGAAAGGACTAGCACTGGCCGGGAGCTGTTTTTT